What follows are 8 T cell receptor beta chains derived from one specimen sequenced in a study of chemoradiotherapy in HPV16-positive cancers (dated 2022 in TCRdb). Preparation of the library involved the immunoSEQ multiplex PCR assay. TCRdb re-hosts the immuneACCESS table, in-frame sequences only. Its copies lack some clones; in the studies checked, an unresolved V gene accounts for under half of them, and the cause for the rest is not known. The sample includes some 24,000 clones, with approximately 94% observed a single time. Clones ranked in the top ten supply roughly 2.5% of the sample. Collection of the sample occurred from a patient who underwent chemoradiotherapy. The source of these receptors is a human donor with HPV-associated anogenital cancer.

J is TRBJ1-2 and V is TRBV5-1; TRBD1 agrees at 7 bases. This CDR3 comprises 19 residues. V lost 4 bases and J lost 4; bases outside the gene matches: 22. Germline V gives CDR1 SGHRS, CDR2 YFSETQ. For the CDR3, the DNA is TGCGCCAGCAGCCCCACTTCCTTTTTTTACAGGGGCCAGGGCTATGGCTACACCTTC. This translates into CASSPTSFFYRGQGYGYTF.

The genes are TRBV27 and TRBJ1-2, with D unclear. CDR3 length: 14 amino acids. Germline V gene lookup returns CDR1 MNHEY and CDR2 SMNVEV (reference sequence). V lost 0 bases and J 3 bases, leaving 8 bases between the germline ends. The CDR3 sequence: CASSLSVQYYGYTF. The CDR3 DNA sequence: TGTGCCAGCAGTTTATCTGTACAATACTATGGCTACACCTTC.

CDR3 sequence reads: CASSENRGYEQYF. CDR3 nucleotide sequence: TGCGCCAGCAGTGAGAACAGGGGGTACGAGCAGTACTTC. This sequence joins TRBV10-2 and TRBJ2-7, with 8 positions matching TRBD1. V was clipped by 2 bases and J by 4 bases; unmatched bases: 1. Germline V gene lookup returns CDR1 WSHSY and CDR2 SAAADI. This CDR3 is built from 13 residues.

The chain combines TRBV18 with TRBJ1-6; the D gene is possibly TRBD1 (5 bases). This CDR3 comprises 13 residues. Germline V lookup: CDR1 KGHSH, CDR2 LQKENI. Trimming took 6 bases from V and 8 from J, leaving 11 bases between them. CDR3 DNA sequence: TGTGCCAGCTCCCGCCTACAGGATTCACCCCTCCACTTT. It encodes CASSRLQDSPLHF.

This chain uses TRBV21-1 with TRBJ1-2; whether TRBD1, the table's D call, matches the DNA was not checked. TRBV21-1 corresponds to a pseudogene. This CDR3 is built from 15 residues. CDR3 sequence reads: CASSDRISPMDGYTF. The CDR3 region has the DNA TGTGCCAGCAGCGACAGGATCTCCCCAATGGACGGCTACACCTTC.

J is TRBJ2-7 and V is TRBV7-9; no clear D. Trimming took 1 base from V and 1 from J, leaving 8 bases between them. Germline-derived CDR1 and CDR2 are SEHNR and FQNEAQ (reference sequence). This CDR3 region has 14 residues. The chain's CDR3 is CASSLVSYSYEQYF. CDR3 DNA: TGTGCCAGCAGCTTAGTATCGTATTCCTACGAGCAGTACTTC. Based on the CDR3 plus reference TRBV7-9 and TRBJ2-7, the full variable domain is DTGVSQNPRHKITKRGQNVTFRCDPISEHNRLYWYRQTLGQGPEFLTYFQNEAQLEKSRLLSDRFSAERPKGSFSTLEIQRTEQGDSAMYLCASSLVSYSYEQYFGPGTRLTVT.

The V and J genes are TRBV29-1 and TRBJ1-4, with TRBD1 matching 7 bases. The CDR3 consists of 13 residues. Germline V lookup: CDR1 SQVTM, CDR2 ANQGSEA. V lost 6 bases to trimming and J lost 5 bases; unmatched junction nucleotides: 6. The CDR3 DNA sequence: TGCAGCGTCGGACAGGCGCTAAATGAAAAACTGTTTTTT. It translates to CSVGQALNEKLFF.

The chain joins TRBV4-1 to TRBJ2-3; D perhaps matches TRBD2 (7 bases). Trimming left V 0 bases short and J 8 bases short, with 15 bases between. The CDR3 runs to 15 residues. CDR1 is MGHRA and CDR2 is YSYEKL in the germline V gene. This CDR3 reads CASSQEGGGGGTQYF. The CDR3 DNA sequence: TGCGCCAGCAGCCAAGAAGGAGGGGGAGGGGGTACGCAGTATTTT.